This T cell receptor beta chain was sequenced during a study of CXCR3-negative and CXCR3-positive naive CD8 T cells. On the study more broadly: Sequencing brought in 150 million or so TRB reads altogether, and each library got about 1.5 +/- 0.3 million.

Naive CD8+ T cells had a CD45RO-CCR7+CD27+CD95- phenotype. This clonotype is deemed medium-sized by its frequency. No antigen is known for it. In preparing the TRB cDNA libraries, 5' RACE with UMI labels was used. TCRdb reanalyzed the 5' RACE reads and collapses them to one entry per CDR3 protein, without DNA. The sample table includes about 45,000 distinct CDR3 sequences. General study results and limits: Naive cells, whether CXCR3-negative or CXCR3-positive, had similar TRBV-TRBJ usage, while memory cells differed. Naive subsets were similarly diverse, while memory CD8+ repertoires were much less diverse.

The CDR3 extends over 16 amino acids. Germline CDR1 LNHDA, CDR2 SQIVND (reference sequence). The receptor comes from a human donor in good health. Some clones in this sample may be carry-over from other donors' samples. This rearrangement joins TRBV19 to TRBJ2-1; TCRdb reports TRBD2, a call that lacks DNA to check it against. Sequenced sample: naive CXCR3- CD8+ T cells from blood. Described subset: CD45RO-CCR7+CD27+CD95- naive CD8+ T cells lacking CXCR3 (TNR3-). The CDR3 sequence is CASSRPTSGPGDEQFF.